This paragraph reports one TCR beta chain. Its antigen remains unknown. This entry comes from a study of T cell responses to AZD1222 COVID-19 vaccine. Sequencing used immunoSEQ multiplex PCR; TCRdb keeps in-frame clones, though not all of them. The data hold over 100,000 clones, with roughly 88% observed a single time. The study's findings and limits: Baseline antibody screening turned up just a handful of seropositive AZD1222 recipients.

The input for sequencing was peripheral blood, taken 28 days after the second AZD1222 dose. The source is an adult who received the AZD1222 COVID-19 vaccine.

CDR3 nucleotide sequence: TGTGCCAGCAGCCAAGAACAGGGGGCGGTCGAGCAGTACTTC. As protein: CASSQEQGAVEQYF. The genes are TRBV7-6 and TRBJ2-7; 9 bases are shared with TRBD1. Germline V gene data show CDR1 as SGHVS and CDR2 as FNYEAQ. The CDR3 loop spans 14 amino acids. Germline trimming cut 5 bases from V and 6 bases from J; bases unmatched to any gene: 8.